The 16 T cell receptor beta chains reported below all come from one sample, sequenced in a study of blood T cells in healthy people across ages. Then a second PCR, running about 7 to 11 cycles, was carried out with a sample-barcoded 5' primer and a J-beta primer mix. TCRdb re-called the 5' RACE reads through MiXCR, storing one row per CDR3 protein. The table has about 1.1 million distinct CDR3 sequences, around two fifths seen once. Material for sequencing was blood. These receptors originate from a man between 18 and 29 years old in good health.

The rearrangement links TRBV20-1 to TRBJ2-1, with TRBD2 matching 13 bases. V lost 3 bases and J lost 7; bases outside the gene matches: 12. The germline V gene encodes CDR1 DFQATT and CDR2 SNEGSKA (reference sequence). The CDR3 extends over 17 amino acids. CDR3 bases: TGCAGTGCTAGGCGTACGACTAGCGGGGGGCGTTGGAATGAGCAGTTCTTC. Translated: CSARRTTSGGRWNEQFF.

The CDR3 sequence: CSAQTGSYSNQPQHF. CDR3 in DNA: TGCAGTGCTCAGACAGGTAGTTATAGCAATCAGCCCCAGCATTTT. The chain is built from TRBV20-1 and TRBJ1-5; tentative D call: TRBD1 (6 bases). The CDR3 loop spans 15 amino acids. CDR1 and CDR2 from the germline V gene are DFQATT and SNEGSKA (reference sequence). The V end lost 5 bases, the J end lost 0 bases, and 14 bases lay between the germline ends.

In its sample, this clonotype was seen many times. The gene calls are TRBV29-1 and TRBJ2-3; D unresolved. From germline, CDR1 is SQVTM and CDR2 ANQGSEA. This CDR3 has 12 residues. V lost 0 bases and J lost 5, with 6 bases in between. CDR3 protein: CSVEDWKDTQYF. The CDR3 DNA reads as TGCAGCGTTGAAGATTGGAAAGATACGCAGTATTTT.

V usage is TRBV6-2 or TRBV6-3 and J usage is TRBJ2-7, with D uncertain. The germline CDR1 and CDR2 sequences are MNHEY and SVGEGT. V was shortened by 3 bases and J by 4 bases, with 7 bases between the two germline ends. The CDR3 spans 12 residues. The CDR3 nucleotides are TGTGCCAGCAGTTATAACATATACGAGCAGTACTTC. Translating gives CASSYNIYEQYF.

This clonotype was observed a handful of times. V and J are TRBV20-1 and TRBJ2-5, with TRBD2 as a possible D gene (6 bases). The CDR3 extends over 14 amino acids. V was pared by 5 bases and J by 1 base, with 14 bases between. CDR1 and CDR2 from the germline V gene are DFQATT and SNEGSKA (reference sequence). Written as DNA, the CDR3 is TGCAGTGCTGGCGCACCGGGACTCCAAGAGACCCAGTACTTC. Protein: CSAGAPGLQETQYF.

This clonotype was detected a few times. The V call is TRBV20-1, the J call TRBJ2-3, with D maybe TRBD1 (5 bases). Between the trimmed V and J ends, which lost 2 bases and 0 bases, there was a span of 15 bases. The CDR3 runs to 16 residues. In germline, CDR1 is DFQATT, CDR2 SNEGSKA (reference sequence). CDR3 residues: CSARIQGSPSTDTQYF. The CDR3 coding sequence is TGCAGTGCTAGAATCCAGGGCAGCCCTAGCACAGATACGCAGTATTTT.

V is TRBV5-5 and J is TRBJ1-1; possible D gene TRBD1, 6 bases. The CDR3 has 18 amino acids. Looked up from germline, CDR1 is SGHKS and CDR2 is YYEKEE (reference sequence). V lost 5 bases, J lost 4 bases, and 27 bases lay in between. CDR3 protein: CASSLQKGGWTLSTEAFF. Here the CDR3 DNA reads TGTGCCAGCAGTCTACAGAAAGGGGGTTGGACCTTGAGCACTGAAGCTTTCTTT.

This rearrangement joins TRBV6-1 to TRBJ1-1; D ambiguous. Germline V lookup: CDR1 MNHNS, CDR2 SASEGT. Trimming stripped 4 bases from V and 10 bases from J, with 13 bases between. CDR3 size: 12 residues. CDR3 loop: CASSAHWLVAFF. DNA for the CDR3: TGTGCCAGCAGTGCCCATTGGCTCGTAGCTTTCTTT.

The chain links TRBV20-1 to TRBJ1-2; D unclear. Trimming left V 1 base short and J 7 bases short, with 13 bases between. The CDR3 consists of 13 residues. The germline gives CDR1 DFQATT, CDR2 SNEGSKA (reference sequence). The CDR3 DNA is TGCAGTGCTAGAGGCGGCCAGACCGGTGGCTACACCTTC. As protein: CSARGGQTGGYTF.

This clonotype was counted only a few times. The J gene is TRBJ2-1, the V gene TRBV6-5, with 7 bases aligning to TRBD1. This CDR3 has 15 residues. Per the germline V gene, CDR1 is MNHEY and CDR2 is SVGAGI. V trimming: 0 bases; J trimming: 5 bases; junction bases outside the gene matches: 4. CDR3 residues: CASSYSGRGNNEQFF. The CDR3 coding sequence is TGTGCCAGCAGTTACTCGGGCAGGGGGAACAATGAGCAGTTCTTC.

The CDR3 region has the DNA TGTGCCAGTAGCAAACTGGTGGGGCAGCCCCAGCATTTT. Translation: CASSKLVGQPQHF. The chain has TRBV19 and TRBJ1-5; no clear D gene. This CDR3 comprises 13 residues. V gave up 6 bases and J gave up 7 bases, with 13 bases separating them. From germline, CDR1 is LNHDA and CDR2 SQIVND (reference sequence).

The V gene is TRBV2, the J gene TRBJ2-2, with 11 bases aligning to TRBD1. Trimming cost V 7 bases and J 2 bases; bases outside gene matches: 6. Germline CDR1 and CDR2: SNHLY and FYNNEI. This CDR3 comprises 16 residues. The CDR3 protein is CASNMGQGGNTGELFF. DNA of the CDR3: TGTGCCAGCAATATGGGACAGGGGGGTAACACCGGGGAGCTGTTTTTT.

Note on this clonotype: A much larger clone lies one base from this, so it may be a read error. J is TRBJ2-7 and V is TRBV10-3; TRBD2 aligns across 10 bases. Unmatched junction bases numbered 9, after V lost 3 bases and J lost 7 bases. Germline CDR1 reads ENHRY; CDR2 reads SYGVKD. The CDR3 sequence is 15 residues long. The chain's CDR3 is CAISDGTSAYNEQYF. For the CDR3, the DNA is TGTGCCATCAGTGATGGGACTAGCGCCTACAATGAGCAGTACTTC.

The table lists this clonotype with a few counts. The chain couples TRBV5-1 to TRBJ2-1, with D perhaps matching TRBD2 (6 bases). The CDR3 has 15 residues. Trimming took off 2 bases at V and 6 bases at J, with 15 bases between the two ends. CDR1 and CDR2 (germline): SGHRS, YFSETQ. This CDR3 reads CASSFTVRRGNEQFF. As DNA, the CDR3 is TGCGCCAGCAGCTTCACTGTTCGGAGGGGCAATGAGCAGTTCTTC.

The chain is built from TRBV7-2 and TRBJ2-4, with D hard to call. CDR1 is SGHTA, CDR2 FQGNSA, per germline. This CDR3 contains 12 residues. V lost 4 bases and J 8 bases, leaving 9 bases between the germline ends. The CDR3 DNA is TGTGCCAGCAGCTCCTACACGGACATTCAGTACTTC. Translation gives CASSSYTDIQYF.

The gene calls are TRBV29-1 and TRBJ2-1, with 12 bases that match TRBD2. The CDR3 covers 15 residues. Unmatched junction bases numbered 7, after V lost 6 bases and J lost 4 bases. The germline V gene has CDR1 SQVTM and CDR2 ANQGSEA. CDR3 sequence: CSVVGLAGFYNEQFF. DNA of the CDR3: TGCAGCGTCGTCGGACTAGCGGGGTTTTACAATGAGCAGTTCTTC.